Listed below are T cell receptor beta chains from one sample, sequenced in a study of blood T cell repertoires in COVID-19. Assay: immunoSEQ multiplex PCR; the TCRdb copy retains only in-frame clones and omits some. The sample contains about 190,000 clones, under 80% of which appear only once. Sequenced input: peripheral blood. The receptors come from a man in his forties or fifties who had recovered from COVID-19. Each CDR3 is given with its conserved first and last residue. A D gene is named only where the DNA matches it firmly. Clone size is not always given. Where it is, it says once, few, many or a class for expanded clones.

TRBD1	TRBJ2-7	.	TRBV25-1	CASSDFRDRSYEQYF	TGTGCCAGCAGTGACTTCCGGGACAGATCCTACGAGCAGTACTTC
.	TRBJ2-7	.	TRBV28	CASRFRTDSYEQYF	TGTGCCAGCAGATTCCGGACAGACTCCTACGAGCAGTACTTC
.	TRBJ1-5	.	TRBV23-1	CASSQSLGEGFHQPQHF	TGCGCCAGCAGTCAATCGTTAGGGGAGGGTTTCCATCAGCCCCAGCATTTT
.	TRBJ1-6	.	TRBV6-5	CASRRDSNSPLHF	TGTGCCAGCAGGCGGGACTCTAATTCACCCCTCCACTTT
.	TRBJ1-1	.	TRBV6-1	CASSEGRYTEAFF	TGTGCCAGCAGTGAAGGGAGGTACACTGAAGCTTTCTTT
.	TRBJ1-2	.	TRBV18	CASSPPGGFYGYTF	TGTGCCAGCTCTCCCCCCGGGGGGTTTTATGGCTACACCTTC
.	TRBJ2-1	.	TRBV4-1	CASSFGGSSSYNEQFF	TGCGCCAGCAGCTTCGGAGGGAGTTCGTCCTACAATGAGCAGTTCTTC
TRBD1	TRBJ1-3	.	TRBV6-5	CASRGQGRDTIYF	TGTGCCAGCAGAGGACAGGGTCGGGACACCATATATTTT
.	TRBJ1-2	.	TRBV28	CASSSRTLTGYGYTF	TGTGCCAGCAGTTCCCGAACACTTACAGGCTATGGCTACACCTTC
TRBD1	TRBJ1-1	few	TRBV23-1	CASPTLDRQNTEAFF	TGCGCCAGCCCAACTTTGGACAGGCAGAACACTGAAGCTTTCTTT
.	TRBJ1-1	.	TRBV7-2	CASSLFPKGQGTEAFF	TGTGCCAGCAGCTTATTCCCGAAGGGGCAGGGCACTGAAGCTTTCTTT
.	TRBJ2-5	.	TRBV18	CASSPRQLQETQYF	TGTGCCAGCTCACCACGACAGCTACAAGAGACCCAGTACTTC
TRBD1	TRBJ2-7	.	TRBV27	CASSFSDRGAAYEQYF	TGTGCCAGCAGTTTTTCGGACAGGGGGGCCGCCTACGAGCAGTACTTC
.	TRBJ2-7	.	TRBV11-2	CASSTIVGRGEQYF	TGTGCCAGCAGCACAATAGTAGGCAGGGGCGAGCAGTACTTC
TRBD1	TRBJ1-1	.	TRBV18	CASSKGQGVWNTEAFF	TGTGCCAGCTCAAAAGGACAGGGGGTCTGGAACACTGAAGCTTTCTTT
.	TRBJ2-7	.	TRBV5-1	CASSRASRTYEQYF	TGCGCCAGCAGCCGGGCTAGCAGAACCTACGAGCAGTACTTC
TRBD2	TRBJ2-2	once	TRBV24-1	CAPRFRAGGPGGGELFF	TGTGCCCCCCGGTTTCGGGCGGGAGGGCCCGGCGGCGGGGAGCTGTTTTTT
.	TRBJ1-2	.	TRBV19	CASSADRINYGYTF	TGTGCCAGTAGTGCGGACAGAATTAACTATGGCTACACCTTC
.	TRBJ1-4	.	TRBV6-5	CASRDRLANEKLFF	TGTGCCAGCAGAGACAGGCTAGCTAATGAAAAACTGTTTTTT
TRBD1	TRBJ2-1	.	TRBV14	CASSPDRANEQFF	TGTGCCAGCAGTCCCGACAGGGCCAATGAGCAGTTCTTC
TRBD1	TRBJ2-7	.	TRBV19	CASSIARFGTGASYEQYF	TGTGCCAGTAGTATAGCTCGCTTCGGGACAGGCGCCTCCTACGAGCAGTACTTC
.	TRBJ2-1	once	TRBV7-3	CASSLAVGSYNEQFF	TGTGCCAGCAGCTTAGCAGTCGGGTCCTACAATGAGCAGTTCTTC
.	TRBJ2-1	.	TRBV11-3	CASSSVRHPNYNEQFF	TGTGCCAGCAGCTCCGTCAGACACCCCAACTACAATGAGCAGTTCTTC
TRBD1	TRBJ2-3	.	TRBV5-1	CASSPGQGEDTQYF	TGCGCCAGCAGCCCGGGACAGGGTGAAGATACGCAGTATTTT
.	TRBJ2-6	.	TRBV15	CATSRARGFSGANVLTF	TGTGCCACCAGCAGAGCCCGGGGATTCTCTGGGGCCAACGTCCTGACTTTC
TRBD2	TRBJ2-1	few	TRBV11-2	CASSRTSGNNEQFF	TGTGCCAGCAGCCGGACTAGCGGGAACAATGAGCAGTTCTTC
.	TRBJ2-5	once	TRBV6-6	CASSYISGGETQYF	TGTGCCAGCAGTTACATTTCAGGCGGGGAGACCCAGTACTTC
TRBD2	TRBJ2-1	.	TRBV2	CASRGTSVDNEQFF	TGTGCCAGCAGAGGGACTAGCGTAGACAATGAGCAGTTCTTC
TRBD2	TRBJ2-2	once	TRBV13	CASRRTSANTGELFF	TGTGCCAGCAGGAGGACTAGCGCGAACACCGGGGAGCTGTTTTTT
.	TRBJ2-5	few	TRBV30	CAWNSGALQETQYF	TGTGCCTGGAATTCGGGAGCCCTCCAAGAGACCCAGTACTTC
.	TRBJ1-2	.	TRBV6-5	CASHYTGYYGYTF	TGTGCCAGCCATTACACAGGTTACTATGGCTACACCTTC
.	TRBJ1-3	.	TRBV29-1	CSVDIGRDSGNTIYF	TGCAGCGTTGATATCGGCAGGGACTCTGGAAACACCATATATTTT
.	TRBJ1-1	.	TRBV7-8	CASSFLARFVTEAFF	TGTGCCAGCAGCTTTTTGGCCAGGTTCGTCACTGAAGCTTTCTTT
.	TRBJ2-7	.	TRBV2	CASSVFYEQYF	TGTGCCAGCAGTGTCTTTTACGAGCAGTACTTC
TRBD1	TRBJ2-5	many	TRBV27	CASSSMTGAQETQYF	TGTGCCAGCAGTTCTATGACAGGGGCCCAAGAGACCCAGTACTTC
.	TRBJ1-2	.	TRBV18	CASSGRGRDYGYTF	TGTGCCAGCTCAGGCCGGGGAAGGGACTATGGCTACACCTTC
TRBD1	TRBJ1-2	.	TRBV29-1	CSVGQGGGYTF	TGCAGCGTAGGACAGGGGGGAGGCTACACCTTC
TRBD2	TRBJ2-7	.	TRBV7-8	CASSLATASGASYEQYF	TGTGCCAGCAGCTTAGCGACGGCTAGCGGGGCCTCCTACGAGCAGTACTTC
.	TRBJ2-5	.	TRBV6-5	CASSWTVQETQYF	TGTGCCAGCAGTTGGACAGTCCAAGAGACCCAGTACTTC
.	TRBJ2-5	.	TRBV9	CASSVAQGLQETQYF	TGTGCCAGCAGCGTAGCTCAGGGTCTCCAAGAGACCCAGTACTTC
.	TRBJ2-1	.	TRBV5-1	CASSLDPGRTFWFF	TGCGCCAGCAGCTTAGATCCCGGTAGAACTTTTTGGTTCTTC
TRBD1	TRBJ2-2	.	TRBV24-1	CATSDPGQGGTGELFF	TGTGCCACCAGTGATCCTGGACAGGGGGGGACCGGGGAGCTGTTTTTT
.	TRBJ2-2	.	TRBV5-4	CASSHLKTGELFF	TGTGCCAGCAGCCACTTGAAGACCGGGGAGCTGTTTTTT
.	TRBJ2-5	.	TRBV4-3	CASSQELGPCREFRETQYF	TGCGCCAGCAGCCAAGAATTAGGGCCCTGTCGGGAGTTCCGAGAGACCCAGTACTTC
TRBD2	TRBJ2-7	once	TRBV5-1	CASSSPSGSYEQYF	TGCGCCAGCAGCTCGCCTAGCGGGAGCTACGAGCAGTACTTC
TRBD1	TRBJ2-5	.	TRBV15	CATSTQGAQETQYF	TGTGCCACCAGCACCCAGGGGGCGCAGGAGACCCAGTACTTC
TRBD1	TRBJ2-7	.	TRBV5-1	CASSLGQGITYEQYF	TGCGCCAGCAGCTTGGGACAGGGGATCACCTACGAGCAGTACTTC
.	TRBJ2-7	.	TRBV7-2	CASSLARGLNEQYF	TGTGCCAGCAGCTTAGCGCGGGGTCTAAACGAGCAGTACTTC
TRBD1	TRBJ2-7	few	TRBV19	CASSIKTGYYEQYF	TGTGCCAGTAGTATTAAGACAGGGTACTACGAGCAGTACTTC
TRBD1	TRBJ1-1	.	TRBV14	CASSQGGGWTGRNTEAFF	TGTGCCAGCAGCCAAGGGGGGGGATGGACAGGGCGGAACACTGAAGCTTTCTTT
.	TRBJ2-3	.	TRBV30	CAWRIQQADTQYF	TGTGCCTGGAGGATTCAACAGGCAGATACGCAGTATTTT
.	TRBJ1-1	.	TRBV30	CAWSSPYTGGTTFF	TGTGCCTGGAGTTCTCCGTATACGGGAGGGACAACTTTCTTT
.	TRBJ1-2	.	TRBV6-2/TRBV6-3	CASSVDNAYGYTF	TGTGCCAGCAGCGTCGACAACGCGTATGGCTACACCTTC
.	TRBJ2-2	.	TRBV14	CASSHRQAANTGELFF	TGTGCCAGCAGCCATCGACAGGCCGCGAACACCGGGGAGCTGTTTTTT
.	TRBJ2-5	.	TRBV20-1	CSASSGFQETQYF	TGCAGTGCCAGTAGCGGTTTCCAAGAGACCCAGTACTTC
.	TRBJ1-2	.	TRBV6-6	CASSDRTGHEGYTF	TGTGCCAGCAGTGACAGAACGGGCCACGAGGGCTACACCTTC
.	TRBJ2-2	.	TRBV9	CASSVDRGTGELFF	TGTGCCAGCAGCGTAGACCGAGGCACCGGGGAGCTGTTTTTT